The present TCR beta chain was sequenced within a study of T-cell memory formation after mild COVID-19. Whole-study results and caveats: There were some responding clones in pre-infection memory, which suggested that cross-reactive memory had joined.

In regard to this clonotype: Antigen: not known.

UMIs and sample barcodes were carried by the TCR alpha and TCR beta cDNA libraries that 5'RACE produced using constant-segment primers. TCRdb reanalysed the 5' RACE reads using MiXCR and keeps one entry per CDR3 protein. The table shows roughly 300,000 distinct CDR3 sequences, with approximately 15% occurring only once. Trimming removed 0 bases from V and 3 bases from J; junction bases left unmatched: 8. This CDR3 spans 16 amino acids. CDR1 is LGHDT and CDR2 is YNNKEL in the germline V gene (reference sequence). The V call is TRBV3-1, the J call TRBJ2-7; TRBD1 agrees at 7 bases. The receptor was derived from a man aged 18 to 35 who had mild COVID-19 (a few samples of this study predate the infection). Cell type and time point are not known. Sequencing was carried out using PBMCs or a T cell subset sorted from them (not recorded which). CDR3 protein: CASSQDIDPGGYEQYF. Written as DNA, the CDR3 is TGTGCCAGCAGCCAAGACATTGACCCAGGGGGCTACGAGCAGTACTTC.